This T cell receptor beta chain was identified during a study of T cell repertoires in cytomegalovirus infection. In the study overall: Public TCR beta signatures indicated both CMV infection and matching HLA type. Findings and caveats of the study: Ex vivo, HLA-C-restricted CMV-specific TCR beta clonotypes prevailed over the rest of the response. Cumulated frequencies of public TCR beta families served to identify carriers of CMV plus the relevant HLA.

This clonotype occurred many times. Its antigen is still unknown. TCRdb re-called the reads through MiXCR, storing one row per CDR3 protein. The sample has fewer than 200,000 distinct CDR3 sequences, roughly 9.8% seen once. Germline CDR1 reads KGHDR; CDR2 reads SFDVKD. The V segment lost 10 bases and the J segment 6 bases; nucleotides outside the gene matches: 3. The CDR3 is made up of 12 amino acids. The sequence came from a human donor in good health (CMV status not recorded). Some clones in this sample may be carry-over from other donors' samples. This sequence joins TRBV24-1 and TRBJ2-1; 9 bases align to TRBD2. Sequenced: PBMCs. DNA of the CDR3: TGTGCCACGGGACTAGCTGTCAATGAGCAGTTCTTC. It specifies CATGLAVNEQFF.